The 16 T cell receptor beta chains below all came from one sample that was sequenced in a study of control samples from healthy donors and cancer patients. Using immunoSEQ multiplex PCR, the repertoire was profiled, and TCRdb retains in-frame clones only, with some absent. The table shows fewer than 200,000 clones, with 90% to 95% occurring only once. Sequences were obtained from PBMCs. These receptors were collected from a man in his sixties with colorectal cancer.

The chain recombines TRBV9 with TRBJ1-1; 7 bases are a match to TRBD1. The CDR3 is 15 residues long. The germline V gene has CDR1 SGDLS and CDR2 YYNGEE. V gave up 3 bases and J gave up 6 bases; unmatched junction bases: 11. This chain's CDR3 is CASSAQTGNAAEAFF. CDR3 sequence (DNA): TGTGCCAGCAGCGCACAGACAGGGAACGCCGCTGAAGCTTTCTTT. Looking up the rest from reference TRBV9 and TRBJ1-1 gives the full variable domain: DSGVTQTPKHLITATGQRVTLRCSPRSGDLSVYWYQQSLDQGLQFLIQYYNGEERAKGNILERFSAQQFPDLHSELNLSSLELGDSALYFCASSAQTGNAAEAFFGQGTRLTVV.

V gene TRBV5-5 combines with J gene TRBJ1-1, with no clear D. V shed 5 bases and J shed 6 bases, with 14 bases lying between them. The CDR3 has 13 amino acids. Germline lookup yields CDR1 SGHKS and CDR2 YYEKEE (reference sequence). CDR3 in DNA: TGTGCCAGCAGTATCTCCTACCGGGCTGAAGCTTTCTTT. This gives the protein CASSISYRAEAFF.

The CDR3: CASSPSGGALGEQFF. The CDR3 DNA reads TGTGCCAGCAGCCCCAGCGGGGGGGCATTGGGTGAGCAGTTCTTC. The chain carries TRBV7-6 and TRBJ2-1; 10 nucleotides line up with TRBD2. Trimming cost V 5 bases and J 9 bases; bases outside gene matches: 10. The CDR3 sequence is 15 residues long. CDR1 is SGHVS and CDR2 is FNYEAQ in the germline V gene.

The chain combines TRBV6-5 with TRBJ1-2; D remains unclear. Germline assignment: CDR1 MNHEY and CDR2 SVGAGI. Trimming stripped 4 bases from V and 7 bases from J, with 7 bases between. This CDR3 is built from 11 residues. CDR3 nucleotides: TGTGCCAGCAGTTCCAATATTGGCTACACCTTC. This encodes CASSSNIGYTF.

The chain has TRBV6-5 and TRBJ1-5; D perhaps matches TRBD1 (6 bases). V dropped 4 bases and J dropped 0 bases, with 10 bases sitting between them. The CDR3 runs to 15 residues. The germline gives CDR1 MNHEY, CDR2 SVGAGI. The CDR3 DNA reads as TGTGCCAGCAGTTTGGACAGAAATAGCAATCAGCCCCAGCATTTT. Amino acid sequence: CASSLDRNSNQPQHF.

This chain's CDR3 is CASSQAVRSGNTIYF. CDR3 coding DNA: TGTGCCAGCAGCCAAGCAGTACGGTCTGGAAACACCATATATTTT. The chain is built from TRBV4-2 and TRBJ1-3; unclear D gene. CDR1 and CDR2 (germline): LGHNA, YNFKEQ. The CDR3 has 15 amino acids. Trimming took off 1 base at V and 1 base at J, with 8 bases between the two ends.

The V and J genes are TRBV5-1 and TRBJ1-2, with 8 bases matching TRBD1. CDR1 is SGHRS and CDR2 is YFSETQ in the germline V gene. CDR3 length equals 14 residues. Germline trimming cut 6 bases from V and 5 bases from J; bases unmatched to any gene: 9. The chain's CDR3 is CASTQDRDLYGYTF. The CDR3 DNA reads TGCGCCAGCACCCAGGACAGGGATTTATATGGCTACACCTTC. Looking up the rest from reference TRBV5-1 and TRBJ1-2 gives the full variable domain: KAGVTQTPRYLIKTRGQQVTLSCSPISGHRSVSWYQQTPGQGLQFLFEYFSETQRNKGNFPGRFSGRQFSNSRSEMNVSTLELGDSALYLCASTQDRDLYGYTFGSGTRLTVV.

V is TRBV5-1 and J is TRBJ2-7; D remains unclear. V lost 4 bases, J lost 2 bases, and 10 bases lay in between. Germline-derived CDR1 and CDR2 are SGHRS and YFSETQ. The CDR3 length is 13 residues. The CDR3 loop is CASSPGRTYEQYF. CDR3 DNA sequence: TGCGCCAGCAGCCCCGGGCGAACCTACGAGCAGTACTTC.

This clone has a single count. The gene calls are TRBV30 and TRBJ1-3, with D uncertain. This CDR3 has 12 residues. The ends were cut back, 2 bases at V and 6 bases at J, with 8 bases in the middle. CDR1 GTSNPN and CDR2 SVGIG come from the germline V gene (reference sequence). CDR3 DNA: TGTGCCTGGAGTAAGGGAGAAAACACCATATATTTT. It yields the protein CAWSKGENTIYF.

The rearrangement joins TRBV13 to TRBJ2-7, with 10 bases matching TRBD2. Germline lookup yields CDR1 PRHDT and CDR2 FYEKMQ (reference sequence). There are 15 residues in the CDR3. Trimming at V came to 5 bases and at J to 1 base, leaving 5 bases not matched to a gene. In DNA, the CDR3 is TGTGCCAGCAGCCCTTGGACTAGCGGATCCTACGAGCAGTACTTC. As protein: CASSPWTSGSYEQYF.

V and J are TRBV30 and TRBJ2-5; D remains ambiguous. Between the trimmed V and J ends, which lost 5 bases and 1 base, there was a span of 5 bases. Looked up from germline, CDR1 is GTSNPN and CDR2 is SVGIG (reference sequence). This CDR3 has 11 residues. DNA for the CDR3: TGTGCCTGGGGCGCCCAAGAGACCCAGTACTTC. This encodes CAWGAQETQYF.

The rearrangement links TRBV5-8 to TRBJ1-1, with D unclear. Germline V gene sequence: CDR1 SGHTS, CDR2 YDEGEE. The CDR3 has 13 residues. V lost 5 bases and J lost 1, with 9 bases in between. The CDR3 sequence: CASRATANTEAFF. In nucleotides, the CDR3 is TGTGCCAGCAGAGCGACTGCGAACACTGAAGCTTTCTTT. Full variable domain (outside the CDR3, taken from reference TRBV5-8 and TRBJ1-1): EAGVTQSPTHLIKTRGQQATLRCSPISGHTSVYWYQQALGLGLQFLLWYDEGEERNRGNFPPRFSGRQFPNYSSELNVNALELEDSALYLCASRATANTEAFFGQGTRLTVV.

The chain carries TRBV29-1 and TRBJ2-7; D uncertain. Germline loops: CDR1 SQVTM, CDR2 ANQGSEA. V lost 7 bases and J 0 bases, leaving 10 bases between the germline ends. The CDR3 sequence is 12 residues long. CDR3 nucleotides: TGCAGCGCCGAGACGGACTCCTACGAGCAGTACTTC. This gives the protein CSAETDSYEQYF.

In DNA, the CDR3 is TGTGCCAGCAGTCCAGGGAACTATGGCTACACCTTC. Protein: CASSPGNYGYTF. The V gene is TRBV6-6, the J gene TRBJ1-2; D perhaps matches TRBD1 (5 bases). Germline CDR1 MNHNY, CDR2 SVGAGI (reference sequence). V lost 5 bases to trimming and J lost 2 bases, with 6 bases between them. The CDR3 runs 12 residues.

This rearrangement joins TRBV6-6 to TRBJ2-1, with 7 positions matching TRBD1. V was pared by 4 bases and J by 4 bases, with 7 bases of the junction left unmatched. The CDR3 runs to 15 residues. CDR1 MNHNY and CDR2 SVGAGI come from the germline V gene (reference sequence). CDR3 region: CASSLRQGVYNEQFF. Written as DNA, the CDR3 is TGTGCCAGCAGTTTGAGACAGGGAGTGTACAATGAGCAGTTCTTC.

The chain couples TRBV9 to TRBJ1-5, with D tentatively TRBD1 (6 bases). Looked up from germline, CDR1 is SGDLS and CDR2 is YYNGEE. V was trimmed by 3 bases and J by 5 bases, leaving 18 bases between them. CDR3 length: 16 amino acids. The CDR3 sequence is CASSARDNENYQPQHF. In DNA form, the CDR3 reads TGTGCCAGCAGCGCCCGGGACAACGAGAATTATCAGCCCCAGCATTTT.